The text below deals with one T cell receptor (beta chain). Its antigen is unidentified. These data come from a study of cytomegalovirus exposure and HLA in healthy donors. The CDR3 spans 17 residues. From germline, CDR1 is SGHRS and CDR2 YFSETQ. Trimming removed 0 bases from V and 0 bases from J; junction bases left unmatched: 4. Primers included in the PCR were 60 Vbeta and 13 Jbeta primers. Sequenced by immunoSEQ multiplex PCR; TCRdb stores in-frame clones only, minus some. The sample includes roughly 150,000 clones, roughly 80% seen only once; the top ten take approximately 2.2%. Study-wide results and limits: Earlier analysis found most TCR beta V segments productive about 87% or about 30% of the time. Sequences of the TCR beta chain were said to predict the HLA-A and HLA-B alleles of most subjects accurately.

The sample consisted of PBMCs. The chain is built from TRBV5-1 and TRBJ2-3; 10 nucleotides agree with TRBD1. This clonotype was obtained from a male donor in good health and CMV-seronegative. The CDR3 reads CASSLAPGQGSTDTQYF. The CDR3, as DNA: TGCGCCAGCAGCTTGGCCCCGGGACAGGGGAGCACAGATACGCAGTATTTT.